The clone carrying this TCR beta chain occurred a few times. Its target is not known. V was shortened by 1 base and J by 0 bases, with 16 bases between the two germline ends. The CDR3 length is 19 residues. CDR1 and CDR2 from the germline V gene are LNHNV and YYDKDF (reference sequence). This specimen belongs to a study of T-cell memory formation after mild COVID-19. Study-wide results and caveats: Certain responding clones were present in pre-infection memory, suggesting participation of cross-reactive memory. Whether day 37 second-wave clones are SARS-CoV-2-specific was not confirmed. Contracting clones from day 15 to 85 showed balanced CD4/CD8; later expanders favored CD4+. The main location of contracting CD4+ clones was CM and EM, and that of contracting CD8+ clones was EMRA.

TCRdb recomputed calls from the 5' RACE reads with MiXCR, one row per CDR3 protein. The sample contains more than 120,000 distinct CDR3 sequences, 15% to 20% of which appear only once. Sequencing used PBMCs or a T cell subset sorted from them (not recorded which). This receptor was identified in an adult woman who had mild COVID-19 (a few samples of this study predate the infection). Cell type and time point are not known. The chain has TRBV15 and TRBJ2-6; unclear D gene. The CDR3 region is CATSRVSVGRASGANVLTF. Written as DNA, the CDR3 is TGTGCCACCAGCAGAGTTTCGGTCGGAAGGGCCTCTGGGGCCAACGTCCTGACTTTC.